This TCR beta chain came from a study of shared clonotypes between healthy human individuals. The sample holds one count of this clone. TCRdb keeps only in-frame clones here, not all; method: immunoSEQ multiplex PCR. This sample has hundreds of thousands of clones, with 85% to 95% found just once. There are 15 residues in the CDR3. Trimming shortened V by 1 base and J by 0 bases, and 10 bases separated the two germline ends. Germline-derived CDR1 and CDR2 are MGHRA and YSYEKL. Positively selected for CCR7, the CD45RO-negative cells used as naive CD8 cells excluded terminally differentiated effector memory CD45RA+ cells.

The sequence came from a woman aged 25 to 45 in good health. This chain connects TRBV4-1 to TRBJ2-7, with D uncertain. Sequenced: naive CD8+ T cells sorted from blood. The CDR3 region is CASSQVGRSSYEQYF. CDR3 nucleotides: TGCGCCAGCAGCCAAGTGGGCAGAAGCTCCTACGAGCAGTACTTC.